A selection of T cell receptor beta chains follows, all from one sample in a study of blood T cell repertoires in COVID-19. Only in-frame clones appear in the TCRdb table, and some are missing; sequencing was by immunoSEQ multiplex PCR. The sample yields around 270,000 clones, roughly 90% seen once. The sequencing input was peripheral blood. The source is a man aged 40-55 years with acute or convalescent COVID-19. The CDR3 runs from the conserved cysteine through the conserved F or W. Fields, in order: D gene, clone size, V gene, J gene, CDR3 protein, CDR3 DNA. A D gene is named only where the DNA matches it firmly. Clone size is shown for a subset of rows, as once, few, many or a class of expanded clone.

D gene: TRBD1
clone size: .
V gene: TRBV5-1
J gene: TRBJ2-2
CDR3 protein: CASSLGQGVTPRRELFF
CDR3 DNA: TGCGCCAGCAGCCTGGGACAGGGCGTCACTCCACGCCGGGAGCTGTTTTTT

D gene: .
clone size: .
V gene: TRBV9
J gene: TRBJ1-1
CDR3 protein: CASSSSLGTEAFF
CDR3 DNA: TGTGCCAGCAGCTCATCACTTGGCACTGAAGCTTTCTTT

D gene: .
clone size: .
V gene: TRBV9
J gene: TRBJ1-1
CDR3 protein: CASSVGQGSAWSTEAFF
CDR3 DNA: TGTGCCAGCAGCGTAGGGCAGGGTTCGGCTTGGAGCACTGAAGCTTTCTTT

D gene: .
clone size: .
V gene: TRBV7-8
J gene: TRBJ1-1
CDR3 protein: CASSFFAQATNTEAFF
CDR3 DNA: TGTGCCAGCAGCTTTTTCGCTCAGGCGACGAACACTGAAGCTTTCTTT

D gene: TRBD1
clone size: .
V gene: TRBV5-8
J gene: TRBJ2-7
CDR3 protein: CASSLGDRSSYEQYF
CDR3 DNA: TGTGCCAGCAGCTTGGGGGACAGGAGCTCCTACGAGCAGTACTTC

D gene: .
clone size: .
V gene: TRBV3-1/TRBV3-2
J gene: TRBJ2-7
CDR3 protein: CASSHLSSYEQYF
CDR3 DNA: TGTGCCAGCAGCCATTTGAGCTCCTACGAGCAGTACTTC

D gene: .
clone size: .
V gene: TRBV11-2
J gene: TRBJ2-7
CDR3 protein: CASSLGLVQGNEQYF
CDR3 DNA: TGTGCCAGCAGCTTAGGTTTGGTACAGGGAAACGAGCAGTACTTC

D gene: .
clone size: .
V gene: TRBV14
J gene: TRBJ1-1
CDR3 protein: CASSPRAAGEAFF
CDR3 DNA: TGTGCCAGCAGCCCCCGGGCGGCAGGGGAAGCTTTCTTT

D gene: .
clone size: .
V gene: TRBV9
J gene: TRBJ2-2
CDR3 protein: CASSATGTYTGELFF
CDR3 DNA: TGTGCCAGCAGCGCGACAGGGACTTATACCGGGGAGCTGTTTTTT

D gene: TRBD1
clone size: .
V gene: TRBV5-1
J gene: TRBJ1-2
CDR3 protein: CASSLGDRNYGYTF
CDR3 DNA: TGCGCCAGCAGCTTGGGGGACAGAAACTATGGCTACACCTTC

D gene: .
clone size: .
V gene: TRBV5-1
J gene: TRBJ1-1
CDR3 protein: CASSVQGGNTEAFF
CDR3 DNA: TGCGCCAGCAGCGTCCAAGGGGGGAACACTGAAGCTTTCTTT

D gene: .
clone size: .
V gene: TRBV7-3
J gene: TRBJ1-2
CDR3 protein: CASSLTGSGYGYTF
CDR3 DNA: TGTGCCAGCAGCTTAACTGGGAGCGGCTATGGCTACACCTTC

D gene: .
clone size: .
V gene: TRBV3-1/TRBV3-2
J gene: TRBJ1-1
CDR3 protein: CASSQRGAGVRTEAFF
CDR3 DNA: TGTGCCAGCAGCCAACGGGGGGCAGGGGTGAGGACTGAAGCTTTCTTT

D gene: .
clone size: .
V gene: TRBV30
J gene: TRBJ1-1
CDR3 protein: CAWSRGIENTEAFF
CDR3 DNA: TGTGCCTGGAGTCGCGGGATTGAGAACACTGAAGCTTTCTTT

D gene: .
clone size: .
V gene: TRBV18
J gene: TRBJ1-5
CDR3 protein: CASSAGVGQPQHF
CDR3 DNA: TGTGCCAGCTCCGCGGGGGTCGGCCAGCCCCAGCATTTT

D gene: .
clone size: .
V gene: TRBV19
J gene: TRBJ1-1
CDR3 protein: CASSSVQQVNTEAFF
CDR3 DNA: TGTGCCAGTAGTAGCGTCCAACAGGTGAACACTGAAGCTTTCTTT

D gene: .
clone size: .
V gene: TRBV3-1/TRBV3-2
J gene: TRBJ2-1
CDR3 protein: CASSQDPFWGDEQFF
CDR3 DNA: TGTGCCAGCAGCCAAGACCCCTTTTGGGGGGATGAGCAGTTCTTC

D gene: .
clone size: .
V gene: TRBV14
J gene: TRBJ2-1
CDR3 protein: CASSLYNEQFF
CDR3 DNA: TGTGCCAGCAGCCTATACAATGAGCAGTTCTTC

D gene: .
clone size: .
V gene: TRBV2
J gene: TRBJ1-5
CDR3 protein: CASGGSSPFNQPQHF
CDR3 DNA: TGTGCCAGCGGAGGGAGCAGCCCCTTCAATCAGCCCCAGCATTTT

D gene: .
clone size: .
V gene: TRBV2
J gene: TRBJ2-7
CDR3 protein: CASTKLDEQYF
CDR3 DNA: TGTGCCAGCACGAAACTGGACGAGCAGTACTTC

D gene: TRBD1
clone size: once
V gene: TRBV6-5
J gene: TRBJ1-1
CDR3 protein: CASTDRGYKNTEAFF
CDR3 DNA: TGTGCCAGCACGGACAGGGGGTATAAGAACACTGAAGCTTTCTTT

D gene: .
clone size: .
V gene: TRBV5-6
J gene: TRBJ1-1
CDR3 protein: CASSSVIPRVNTEAFF
CDR3 DNA: TGTGCCAGCAGCTCTGTGATCCCCAGGGTGAACACTGAAGCTTTCTTT

D gene: TRBD2
clone size: .
V gene: TRBV7-6
J gene: TRBJ2-3
CDR3 protein: CASSEQRGSTDTQYF
CDR3 DNA: TGTGCCAGCAGCGAACAGCGGGGGAGCACAGATACGCAGTATTTT

D gene: .
clone size: .
V gene: TRBV3-1/TRBV3-2
J gene: TRBJ2-1
CDR3 protein: CASRGGTGWHEQFF
CDR3 DNA: TGTGCCAGCCGGGGGGGGACAGGGTGGCATGAGCAGTTCTTC

D gene: .
clone size: .
V gene: TRBV10-2
J gene: TRBJ1-1
CDR3 protein: CASSVELTEAFF
CDR3 DNA: TGCGCCAGCAGTGTGGAGTTGACTGAAGCTTTCTTT

D gene: TRBD1
clone size: .
V gene: TRBV24-1
J gene: TRBJ2-7
CDR3 protein: CATFRTGIPYEQYF
CDR3 DNA: TGTGCCACGTTTCGGACAGGTATCCCCTACGAGCAGTACTTC

D gene: .
clone size: few
V gene: TRBV7-8
J gene: TRBJ2-1
CDR3 protein: CASSLVQGYEQFF
CDR3 DNA: TGTGCCAGCAGCTTAGTTCAGGGTTATGAGCAGTTCTTC

D gene: TRBD1
clone size: .
V gene: TRBV29-1
J gene: TRBJ1-1
CDR3 protein: CSVRRFTGGLLMNTEAFF
CDR3 DNA: TGCAGCGTTCGTCGGTTTACAGGGGGCCTTTTAATGAACACTGAAGCTTTCTTT

D gene: .
clone size: .
V gene: TRBV12-3/TRBV12-4
J gene: TRBJ1-5
CDR3 protein: CASSLALRAQHF
CDR3 DNA: TGTGCCAGCAGTTTAGCCCTACGCGCCCAGCATTTT

D gene: .
clone size: .
V gene: TRBV6-5
J gene: TRBJ1-3
CDR3 protein: CASSYSSQGFGNTIYF
CDR3 DNA: TGTGCCAGCAGTTACTCCTCCCAGGGTTTTGGAAACACCATATATTTT

D gene: .
clone size: .
V gene: TRBV5-4
J gene: TRBJ2-2
CDR3 protein: CASSFMEQGNTGELFF
CDR3 DNA: TGTGCCAGCAGCTTTATGGAACAGGGAAACACCGGGGAGCTGTTTTTT

D gene: .
clone size: .
V gene: TRBV5-4
J gene: TRBJ2-1
CDR3 protein: CASSLSGGNEQFF
CDR3 DNA: TGTGCCAGCAGCTTGTCCGGGGGCAATGAGCAGTTCTTC

D gene: TRBD1
clone size: .
V gene: TRBV5-1
J gene: TRBJ2-2
CDR3 protein: CASFRTGSRNTGELFF
CDR3 DNA: TGCGCCAGCTTCCGGACAGGGAGTAGGAACACCGGGGAGCTGTTTTTT

D gene: .
clone size: .
V gene: TRBV2
J gene: TRBJ1-2
CDR3 protein: CASTRSRGYTF
CDR3 DNA: TGTGCCAGCACCCGCTCGAGAGGCTACACCTTC

D gene: TRBD1
clone size: .
V gene: TRBV6-5
J gene: TRBJ1-2
CDR3 protein: CASSMGQGQMMGYTF
CDR3 DNA: TGTGCCAGCAGTATGGGACAGGGGCAAATGATGGGCTACACCTTC

D gene: .
clone size: .
V gene: TRBV11-2
J gene: TRBJ2-1
CDR3 protein: CASSVAGRGYNEQFF
CDR3 DNA: TGTGCCAGCAGCGTGGCGGGCCGCGGCTACAATGAGCAGTTCTTC

D gene: TRBD2
clone size: .
V gene: TRBV7-9
J gene: TRBJ2-3
CDR3 protein: CASSSPSSGGSGTQYF
CDR3 DNA: TGTGCCAGCAGCTCTCCGAGTAGCGGGGGGTCAGGTACGCAGTATTTT

D gene: .
clone size: .
V gene: TRBV6-1
J gene: TRBJ1-3
CDR3 protein: CASSEKASGNTIYF
CDR3 DNA: TGTGCCAGCAGTGAAAAAGCTTCTGGAAACACCATATATTTT

D gene: .
clone size: .
V gene: TRBV10-3
J gene: TRBJ1-2
CDR3 protein: CAISPALENYGYTF
CDR3 DNA: TGTGCCATCAGTCCTGCCTTAGAAAACTATGGCTACACCTTC

D gene: TRBD1
clone size: .
V gene: TRBV4-2
J gene: TRBJ1-3
CDR3 protein: CASSRDREGNTIYF
CDR3 DNA: TGTGCCAGCAGCAGGGACAGGGAAGGAAACACCATATATTTT

D gene: .
clone size: .
V gene: TRBV5-4
J gene: TRBJ2-3
CDR3 protein: CASSFGTLPFTDTQYF
CDR3 DNA: TGTGCCAGCAGCTTTGGGACTCTGCCTTTCACAGATACGCAGTATTTT

D gene: TRBD1
clone size: .
V gene: TRBV29-1
J gene: TRBJ2-3
CDR3 protein: CSVFEGAHDTQYF
CDR3 DNA: TGCAGCGTTTTCGAGGGGGCCCACGATACGCAGTATTTT

D gene: .
clone size: once
V gene: TRBV6-6
J gene: TRBJ2-2
CDR3 protein: CASRGGTNTGELFF
CDR3 DNA: TGTGCCAGCAGAGGAGGGACCAACACCGGGGAGCTGTTTTTT

D gene: .
clone size: few
V gene: TRBV11-2
J gene: TRBJ1-5
CDR3 protein: CASSLDLAGNQPQHF
CDR3 DNA: TGTGCCAGCAGCTTAGACTTGGCAGGGAATCAGCCCCAGCATTTT

D gene: .
clone size: .
V gene: TRBV2
J gene: TRBJ2-7
CDR3 protein: CASSGYYEQYF
CDR3 DNA: TGTGCCAGCAGTGGTTATTACGAGCAGTACTTC

D gene: TRBD2
clone size: .
V gene: TRBV12-3/TRBV12-4
J gene: TRBJ2-1
CDR3 protein: CASSQGLGIEQFF
CDR3 DNA: TGTGCCAGCAGCCAGGGACTAGGTATTGAGCAGTTCTTC

D gene: .
clone size: once
V gene: TRBV7-2
J gene: TRBJ1-3
CDR3 protein: CASSYVGNTIYF
CDR3 DNA: TGTGCCAGCAGCTATGTAGGAAACACCATATATTTT

D gene: .
clone size: .
V gene: TRBV6-5
J gene: TRBJ1-5
CDR3 protein: CASSRGSYNQPQHF
CDR3 DNA: TGTGCCAGCAGCAGGGGATCATACAATCAGCCCCAGCATTTT

D gene: .
clone size: once
V gene: TRBV6-5
J gene: TRBJ1-4
CDR3 protein: CASTFIGGANEKLFF
CDR3 DNA: TGTGCCAGCACCTTCATAGGGGGTGCTAATGAAAAACTGTTTTTT

D gene: TRBD1
clone size: .
V gene: TRBV6-6
J gene: TRBJ2-1
CDR3 protein: CASSKGQGENNEQFF
CDR3 DNA: TGTGCCAGCAGTAAAGGACAGGGGGAGAACAATGAGCAGTTCTTC

D gene: TRBD1
clone size: .
V gene: TRBV13
J gene: TRBJ2-7
CDR3 protein: CASSFRQGEQYF
CDR3 DNA: TGTGCCAGCAGCTTCCGACAGGGGGAACAGTACTTC

D gene: .
clone size: .
V gene: TRBV12-5
J gene: TRBJ1-3
CDR3 protein: CASGRGPRSAGNTIYF
CDR3 DNA: TGTGCTAGTGGGCGCGGGCCCCGATCAGCTGGAAACACCATATATTTT

D gene: .
clone size: once
V gene: TRBV7-2
J gene: TRBJ1-2
CDR3 protein: CASSPPGSYGYTF
CDR3 DNA: TGTGCCAGCAGCCCTCCGGGGAGCTATGGCTACACCTTC

D gene: .
clone size: once
V gene: TRBV19
J gene: TRBJ1-2
CDR3 protein: CASSTNYGYTF
CDR3 DNA: TGTGCCAGTAGTACGAACTATGGCTACACCTTC

D gene: .
clone size: .
V gene: TRBV19
J gene: TRBJ1-1
CDR3 protein: CASSIAAGASTEAFF
CDR3 DNA: TGTGCCAGTAGTATAGCGGCAGGGGCGAGCACTGAAGCTTTCTTT

D gene: .
clone size: .
V gene: TRBV6-5
J gene: TRBJ2-2
CDR3 protein: CASWPNTGELFF
CDR3 DNA: TGTGCCAGCTGGCCGAACACCGGGGAGCTGTTTTTT